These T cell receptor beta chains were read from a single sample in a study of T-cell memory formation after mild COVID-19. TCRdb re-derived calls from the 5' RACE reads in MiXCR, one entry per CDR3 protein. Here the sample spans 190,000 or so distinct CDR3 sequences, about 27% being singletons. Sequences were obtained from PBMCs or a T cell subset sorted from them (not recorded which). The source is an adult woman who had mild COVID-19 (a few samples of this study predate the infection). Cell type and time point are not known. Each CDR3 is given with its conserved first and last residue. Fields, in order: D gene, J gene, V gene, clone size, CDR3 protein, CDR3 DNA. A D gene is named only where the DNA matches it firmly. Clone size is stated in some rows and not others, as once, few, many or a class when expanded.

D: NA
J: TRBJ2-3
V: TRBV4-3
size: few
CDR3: CASSARQMHSTDTQYF
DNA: TGCGCCAGCAGCGCAAGACAGATGCATAGCACAGATACGCAGTATTTT

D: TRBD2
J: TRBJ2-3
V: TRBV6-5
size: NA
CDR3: CASSYGGDTDTQYF
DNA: TGTGCCAGCAGTTACGGGGGGGACACAGATACGCAGTATTTT

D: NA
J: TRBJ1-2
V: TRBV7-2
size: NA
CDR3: CASSVTGIRGYTF
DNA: TGTGCCAGCAGCGTTACAGGGATTCGTGGCTACACCTTC

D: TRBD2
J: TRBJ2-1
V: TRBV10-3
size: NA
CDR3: CAISVREGNNEQFF
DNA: TGTGCCATCAGTGTTCGGGAGGGAAACAATGAGCAGTTCTTC

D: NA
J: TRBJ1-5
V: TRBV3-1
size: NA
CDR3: CASSQEGYYQPQHF
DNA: TGTGCCAGCAGCCAAGAAGGGTATTATCAGCCCCAGCATTTT

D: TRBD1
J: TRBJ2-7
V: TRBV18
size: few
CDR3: CASSPGRTGAYHEQYF
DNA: TGTGCCAGCTCACCGGGCCGGACAGGGGCCTATCACGAGCAGTACTTC

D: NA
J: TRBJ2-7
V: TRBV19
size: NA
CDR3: CASSISGGPSYEQYF
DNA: TGTGCCAGTAGTATCAGCGGAGGGCCCTCCTACGAGCAGTACTTC

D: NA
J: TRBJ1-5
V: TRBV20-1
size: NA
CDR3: CSARLTSNQPQHF
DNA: TGCAGTGCTAGACTAACTAGCAATCAGCCCCAGCATTTT

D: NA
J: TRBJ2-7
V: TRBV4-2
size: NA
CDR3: CASSQEADSYEQYF
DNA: TGTGCCAGCAGCCAAGAGGCAGACTCCTACGAGCAGTACTTC

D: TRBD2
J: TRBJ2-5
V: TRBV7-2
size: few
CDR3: CASSLRTGRAQETQYF
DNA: TGTGCCAGCAGCTTAAGGACCGGGAGGGCCCAAGAGACCCAGTACTTC

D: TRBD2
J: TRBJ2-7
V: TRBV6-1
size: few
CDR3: CAIYSPRGGSMYEQYF
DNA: TGTGCCATCTATTCCCCGCGGGGGGGCTCGATGTACGAGCAGTACTTC

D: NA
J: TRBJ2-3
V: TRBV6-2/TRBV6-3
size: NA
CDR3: CASSSAGRGGTDTQYF
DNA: TGTGCCAGCAGTTCGGCCGGGAGAGGGGGCACAGATACGCAGTATTTT